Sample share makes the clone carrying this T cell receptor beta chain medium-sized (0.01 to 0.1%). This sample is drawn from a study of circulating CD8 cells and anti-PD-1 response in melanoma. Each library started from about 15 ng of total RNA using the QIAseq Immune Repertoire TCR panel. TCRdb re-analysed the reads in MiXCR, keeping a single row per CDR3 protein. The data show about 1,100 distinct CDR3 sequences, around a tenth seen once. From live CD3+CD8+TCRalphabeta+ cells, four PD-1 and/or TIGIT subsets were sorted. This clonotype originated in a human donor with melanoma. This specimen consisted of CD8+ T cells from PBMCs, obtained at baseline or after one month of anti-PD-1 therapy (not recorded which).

The CDR3 nucleotides read TGTGCCAGCAAAAGGAGGGTAGGGGGCGGCCTAGACTCCTACAATGAGCAGTTCTTC. Translating gives CASKRRVGGGLDSYNEQFF. The V call is TRBV27, the J call TRBJ2-1; TRBD1 is a possible D gene (7 bases). CDR3 length: 19 amino acids. Germline loops: CDR1 MNHEY, CDR2 SMNVEV (reference sequence). With 7 bases removed from V and 0 bases from J, the gap between germline ends came to 25 bases.